The 32 T cell receptor beta chains below were found in one sample sequenced in a study of response to subunit inactivated influenza vaccine. TCRdb fed the RT-PCR reads into MiXCR, producing one record per CDR3 protein. The table records fewer than 750,000 distinct CDR3 sequences, roughly 15% of them present only once. The source material was PBMCs from blood, sampled approximately 13 days after vaccination. The receptor set was obtained from a man aged 50 to 60 who received an inactivated influenza vaccine.

In regard to this clonotype: Mismatch with germline at one junction end may stem from a read error. The chain combines TRBV5-1 with TRBJ2-3; TRBD2 agrees at 8 bases. Germline loops: CDR1 SGHRS, CDR2 YFSETQ. The length of the CDR3 is 18 residues. This chain's CDR3 is CASSLGDEREWITDTQYF. For the CDR3, the DNA is TGCGCCAGCAGCCTCGGGGATGAGCGGGAGTGGATAACAGACACGCAGTATTTT.

This clonotype was recorded once. The rearrangement joins TRBV7-2 to TRBJ2-2; no definite D call. Per the germline V gene, CDR1 is SGHTA and CDR2 is FQGNSA. The CDR3 length is 16 residues. The ends were cut back, 6 bases at V and 2 bases at J, with 16 bases in the middle. For the CDR3, the DNA is TGTGCCAGCAGGTTGACTGGGTCAGCCAACACCGGGGAGCTGTTTTTT. Translating gives CASRLTGSANTGELFF.

The CDR3: CASSSMVTDTQYF. In DNA form, the CDR3 reads TGTGCCAGCAGCTCAATGGTCACAGATACGCAGTATTTT. The chain employs TRBV7-3 and TRBJ2-3; D not certain. The CDR3 has 13 residues. The germline V gene encodes CDR1 SGHTA and CDR2 FQGTGA. The germline V and J ends were trimmed by 4 bases and 2 bases, with 7 bases remaining between them.

This clonotype has ten or more counts. The J gene is TRBJ2-7, the V gene TRBV5-1, with TRBD1 matching 10 bases. From germline, CDR1 is SGHRS and CDR2 YFSETQ. Trimming at V came to 4 bases and at J to 2 bases, leaving 3 bases not matched to a gene. This CDR3 contains 14 residues. CDR3 region: CASSRTGGAYEQYF. The CDR3 nucleotides read TGCGCCAGCAGCAGGACAGGGGGGGCCTACGAGCAGTACTTC.

This clonotype occurred once. The rearrangement joins TRBV6-2 or TRBV6-3 to TRBJ2-1; D possibly uses TRBD1 or TRBD2 (5 bases each). CDR1 and CDR2 from the germline V gene are MNHEY and SVGEGT. The CDR3 is 14 residues long. Between the trimmed V and J ends, which lost 11 bases and 5 bases, there was a span of 19 bases. The CDR3 sequence is CAGTRGRDHNEQFF. CDR3 nucleotides: TGTGCCGGAACCCGGGGCAGGGACCACAATGAGCAGTTCTTC.

In its sample, this clonotype was seen many times. CDR3: CSVGPSGRETQYF. The CDR3 region has the DNA TGCAGCGTAGGGCCTTCGGGAAGGGAGACCCAGTACTTC. This sequence joins TRBV29-1 and TRBJ2-5, with a tentative D call TRBD2 (5 bases). This CDR3 region has 13 residues. V was clipped by 6 bases and J by 5 bases, with 16 bases between them. Germline assignment: CDR1 SQVTM and CDR2 ANQGSEA.

The CDR3 bases are TGTGCCAGCAGCTTAGGGTATTCGGGGGGGAGCAATCAGCCCCAGCATTTT. The encoded protein is CASSLGYSGGSNQPQHF. The chain couples TRBV7-8 to TRBJ1-5, with D possibly being TRBD1 (5 bases). The CDR3 spans 17 residues. V was cut by 1 base and J by 1 base, with 14 bases left in between. Germline V gives CDR1 SGHVS, CDR2 FQNEAQ.

This clonotype has a handful of counts. This chain links TRBV20-1 with TRBJ1-5; TRBD1 matches 7 bases. The junction had 7 bases not matched to a gene; V was cut back by 5 bases and J by 3 bases. The CDR3 sequence is 14 residues long. CDR1 DFQATT and CDR2 SNEGSKA come from the germline V gene (reference sequence). As DNA, the CDR3 is TGCAGTGCTCACCGACAGGGACTCAATCAGCCCCAGCATTTT. It translates to CSAHRQGLNQPQHF.

The rearrangement uses TRBV7-9 and TRBJ2-7; tentatively, D is TRBD2 (6 bases). The CDR3 totals 16 residues. Trimming cost V 3 bases and J 5 bases, with 20 bases left between them. CDR1 and CDR2 from the germline V gene are SEHNR and FQNEAQ (reference sequence). This chain's CDR3 is CASSFFLETRGDEQYF. CDR3 DNA: TGTGCCAGCAGCTTTTTTCTTGAGACTAGGGGCGACGAGCAGTACTTC.

In its sample, this clonotype was seen a few times. The J gene is TRBJ1-1, the V gene TRBV12-3 or TRBV12-4, with D perhaps TRBD1 (6 bases). The CDR3 extends over 14 amino acids. V lost 6 bases, J lost 7 bases, and 18 bases lay in between. The CDR3 nucleotides read TGTGCCAGCAGACGGGACACCCGGGGTAGTGAAGCTTTCTTT. Protein product: CASRRDTRGSEAFF.

This clonotype came up many times. CDR3 amino acids: CAGQVGEQFF. The CDR3 nucleotides are TGTGCCGGACAGGTGGGTGAGCAGTTCTTC. This chain connects TRBV12-3 or TRBV12-4 to TRBJ2-1; 7 bases align to TRBD1. After removal of 11 bases from V and 9 bases from J, the junction contained 4 bases not matched to a gene. The CDR3 extends over 10 amino acids.

This clonotype was counted a few times. The chain is built from TRBV29-1 and TRBJ2-1; tentatively, D is TRBD1 or TRBD2 (5 bases each). Germline V lookup: CDR1 SQVTM, CDR2 ANQGSEA. V was shortened by 3 bases and J by 5 bases, with 14 bases between the two germline ends. The CDR3 is 14 residues long. CDR3 amino acids: CSVEVGTVNNEQFF. The CDR3, as DNA: TGCAGCGTTGAGGTGGGGACGGTCAACAATGAGCAGTTCTTC.

V is TRBV20-1 and J is TRBJ2-5; 7 bases agree with TRBD1. V was pared by 5 bases and J by 2 bases, with 14 bases of the junction left unmatched. CDR3 length: 16 residues. The germline V gene has CDR1 DFQATT and CDR2 SNEGSKA (reference sequence). CDR3 nucleotide sequence: TGCAGTGCTTTCCCGTTCAACAGGGGTCCTCAAGAGACCCAGTACTTC. It encodes CSAFPFNRGPQETQYF.

The sample holds a few counts of this clonotype. The V call is TRBV20-1, the J call TRBJ1-2; D call uncertain. With 3 bases removed from V and 4 bases from J, the gap between germline ends came to 6 bases. Germline V CDR1 and CDR2: DFQATT, SNEGSKA (reference sequence). CDR3 length: 11 residues. This chain's CDR3 is CSARSTYGYTF. The CDR3 nucleotides are TGCAGTGCTAGGTCGACCTATGGCTACACCTTC.

As for this clonotype: Since a much larger clone is just one base distant, this may be a read error. This sequence joins TRBV7-7 and TRBJ2-3; D gene ambiguous. The germline CDR1 and CDR2 sequences are SSHAT and FNYEAQ (reference sequence). The CDR3 consists of 15 residues. In DNA form, the CDR3 reads TGTGCTAGCAGCTTAGGTCCATTAGGGTCATATACGCAGTATTTT. It specifies CASSLGPLGSYTQYF.

This clonotype was seen a handful of times. The chain recombines TRBV5-8 with TRBJ1-1, with a possible D match to TRBD1 (6 bases). The CDR3 is 14 residues long. With 0 bases removed from V and 3 bases from J, the gap between germline ends came to 9 bases. The V gene's germline CDR1 is SGHTS and CDR2 YDEGEE. The DNA for the CDR3 is TGTGCCAGCAGCTTGGACAGGGCGGACACTGAAGCTTTCTTT. Translated: CASSLDRADTEAFF.

This chain links TRBV4-3 with TRBJ2-3; TRBD1 is a possible D gene (5 bases). This CDR3 comprises 15 residues. The germline V and J ends were trimmed by 0 bases and 3 bases, with 10 bases remaining between them. The germline gives CDR1 LGHNA, CDR2 YSLEER. CDR3 nucleotides: TGCGCCAGCAGCCAAGATCCCAGGGAAACAGATACGCAGTATTTT. Its translation is CASSQDPRETDTQYF.

The chain is built from TRBV7-9 and TRBJ1-1, with 9 positions matching TRBD1. Trimming removed 5 bases from V and 6 bases from J; junction bases left unmatched: 7. Germline V gene lookup returns CDR1 SEHNR and CDR2 FQNEAQ (reference sequence). The CDR3 spans 14 residues. CDR3 amino acids: CASSLRDRVAEAFF. The CDR3, as DNA: TGTGCCAGCAGCCTCCGGGACAGGGTCGCTGAAGCTTTCTTT.

This clonotype was seen a few times. The chain couples TRBV7-8 to TRBJ1-2; unclear D gene. Germline CDR1 SGHVS, CDR2 FQNEAQ. The CDR3 totals 15 residues. V was shortened by 5 bases and J by 6 bases, with 19 bases between the two germline ends. CDR3 protein: CASSPTIAADNGYTF. The CDR3 nucleotides are TGTGCCAGCAGCCCGACAATTGCGGCAGACAATGGCTACACCTTC.

The CDR3 sequence: CASSSAGRGTEAFF. CDR3 in DNA: TGCGCCAGCAGCTCGGCCGGAAGGGGGACTGAAGCTTTCTTT. The chain joins TRBV5-1 to TRBJ1-1, with a tentative D call TRBD1 (6 bases). From germline, CDR1 is SGHRS and CDR2 YFSETQ. Between the trimmed V and J ends, which lost 3 bases and 5 bases, there was a span of 14 bases. The CDR3 totals 14 residues.

The chain joins TRBV11-1 to TRBJ2-6; maybe TRBD1 (6 bases). Germline lookup yields CDR1 SGHAT and CDR2 FQDESV (reference sequence). Trimming cost V 7 bases and J 4 bases, with 23 bases left between them. This CDR3 has 18 residues. The CDR3 nucleotides are TGTGCCAGCACCATTTGGCAGGGGTGGGATAAAGGGGCCAACGTCCTGACTTTC. It encodes CASTIWQGWDKGANVLTF.

This clonotype was detected a few times. This chain uses TRBV28 with TRBJ2-4; maybe TRBD1 (6 bases). This CDR3 is 16 amino acids long. Germline CDR1 MDHEN, CDR2 SYDVKM. V dropped 6 bases and J dropped 0 bases, with 15 bases sitting between them. This CDR3 reads CASSPTGILAKNIQYF. The CDR3 coding sequence is TGTGCCAGCAGCCCCACAGGGATTCTAGCCAAAAACATTCAGTACTTC.

In DNA form, the CDR3 reads TGTGCCAGCAGCTACGGGACCCCGGGCGGCACAGATACGCAGTATTTT. It translates to CASSYGTPGGTDTQYF. The chain joins TRBV7-9 to TRBJ2-3; D might be TRBD1 or TRBD2, each matching 5 bases. The CDR3 consists of 16 residues. Trimming pared 4 bases from V and 1 base from J, leaving 15 bases between. CDR1 and CDR2 (germline): SEHNR, FQNEAQ (reference sequence).

V is TRBV5-1 and J is TRBJ1-6, with D unclear. V was shortened by 2 bases and J by 5 bases, with 8 bases between the two germline ends. CDR3 size: 14 residues. Germline V lookup: CDR1 SGHRS, CDR2 YFSETQ. CDR3 DNA sequence: TGCGCCAGCAGCTTAACAGAGGATAATTCACCCCTCCACTTT. Its translation: CASSLTEDNSPLHF.

In this sample, this clonotype turned up a few times. The gene calls are TRBV5-6 and TRBJ2-3; D is unresolved. The V gene lost 3 bases and the J gene lost 0 bases, with 11 bases spanning the gap. The CDR3 sequence is 15 residues long. Germline V gives CDR1 SGHDT, CDR2 YYEEEE. CDR3 sequence (DNA): TGTGCCAGCAGCTCACCCATGAAAAGCACAGATACGCAGTATTTT. It translates to CASSSPMKSTDTQYF.

The chain employs TRBV4-1 and TRBJ2-5; 8 bases map to TRBD2. The junction had 6 bases not matched to a gene; V was cut back by 3 bases and J by 3 bases. The CDR3 is 15 residues long. Per the germline V gene, CDR1 is MGHRA and CDR2 is YSYEKL. The CDR3, as DNA: TGCGCCAGCAGCCATCCAGCGGGGGTGAAAGAGACCCAGTACTTC. Translation gives CASSHPAGVKETQYF.

J is TRBJ2-5 and V is TRBV12-3 or TRBV12-4; TRBD1 might be the D (5 bases). V was shortened by 5 bases and J by 5 bases, with 15 bases between the two germline ends. This CDR3 contains 14 residues. This CDR3 is CASSRRTSGETQYF. The CDR3 bases are TGTGCCAGCAGTAGACGGACCTCAGGGGAGACCCAGTACTTC.

In its sample, this clonotype was seen a few times. The chain carries TRBV12-3 or TRBV12-4 and TRBJ2-7, with a possible D match to TRBD1 (6 bases). Trimming took 6 bases from V and 6 from J, leaving 21 bases between them. The CDR3 sequence is 15 residues long. The CDR3 loop is CASSYSWGQIFEQYF. DNA of the CDR3: TGTGCCAGCAGCTATAGTTGGGGACAAATCTTCGAGCAGTACTTC.

V is TRBV9 and J is TRBJ2-7, with 10 positions matching TRBD2. CDR1 and CDR2 (germline): SGDLS, YYNGEE. V was clipped by 0 bases and J by 6 bases; unmatched bases: 9. This CDR3 spans 16 amino acids. CDR3 nucleotides: TGTGCCAGCAGCGTAGCGGGAACTAGCGGGACCCGCGAGCAGTACTTC. It yields the protein CASSVAGTSGTREQYF.

A few counts support this clonotype. The chain couples TRBV20-1 to TRBJ2-7; TRBD2 might be the D (5 bases). Germline CDR1 is DFQATT and CDR2 is SNEGSKA (reference sequence). The CDR3 is 11 residues long. Trimming removed 0 bases from V and 7 bases from J, with 7 bases in between. The CDR3 loop is CSARDSGEQYF. The CDR3 nucleotides read TGCAGTGCTAGAGACTCGGGGGAGCAGTACTTC.

This clonotype was detected a few times. The J gene is TRBJ1-5, the V gene TRBV11-2; D gene unclear. The CDR3 totals 14 residues. V dropped 0 bases and J dropped 4 bases, with 7 bases sitting between them. The germline V gene encodes CDR1 SGHAT and CDR2 FQNNGV. The CDR3 sequence: CASSLDTSNQPQHF. As DNA, the CDR3 is TGTGCCAGCAGCTTAGACACCTCTAATCAGCCCCAGCATTTT.

The table lists this clonotype with a few counts. The CDR3 loop reads CASSGGQRNQPQHF. CDR3 DNA sequence: TGTGCCAGCAGTGGGGGACAGAGAAATCAGCCCCAGCATTTT. The chain couples TRBV6-2 or TRBV6-3 to TRBJ1-5, with TRBD1 matching over 7 bases. The V gene end was trimmed by 5 bases and the J gene end by 4 bases; junction bases not matched to a gene: 5. There are 14 residues in the CDR3. Germline V gives CDR1 MNHEY, CDR2 SVGEGT.